The source of this TCR beta chain is a study of spatial heterogeneity in lung cancer. Study findings and constraints: Mutation counts in tumors were tracked by counts of expanded intratumoral alpha and beta TCRs.

J was trimmed by 2 bases and V by 5 bases; bases with no gene match: 4. The CDR3 length is 14 residues. CDR1 and CDR2 from the germline V gene are KGHDR and SFDVKD. This clonotype was seen a handful of times. The antigen remains undetermined. The time point denotes: sample taken at primary tumor resection. TCRdb re-called the 5' RACE reads with MiXCR, one entry per CDR3 protein. Of 4,000 to 5,500 distinct CDR3 sequences listed, 6.5% to 8.5% are singletons. The TCR originated in a female donor with early-stage non-small cell lung cancer. Sequencing was performed on lung tumor tissue, taken at surgery. This chain connects TRBV24-1 to TRBJ1-2; 7 bases are a match to TRBD1. CDR3 DNA sequence: TGTGCCACCAGTGGGACAGGCGGAAACTATGGCTACACCTTC. The encoded protein is CATSGTGGNYGYTF.